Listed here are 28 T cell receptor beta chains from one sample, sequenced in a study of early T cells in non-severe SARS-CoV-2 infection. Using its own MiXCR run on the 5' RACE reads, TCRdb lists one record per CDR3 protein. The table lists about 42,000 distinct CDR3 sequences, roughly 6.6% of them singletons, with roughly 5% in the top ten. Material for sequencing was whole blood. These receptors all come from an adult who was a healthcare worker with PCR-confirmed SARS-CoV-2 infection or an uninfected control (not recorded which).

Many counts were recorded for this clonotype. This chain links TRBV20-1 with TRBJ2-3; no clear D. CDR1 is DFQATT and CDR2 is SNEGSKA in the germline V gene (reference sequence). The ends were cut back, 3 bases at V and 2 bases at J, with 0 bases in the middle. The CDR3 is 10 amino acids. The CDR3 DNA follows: TGCAGTGCTAGCACAGATACGCAGTATTTT. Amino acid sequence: CSASTDTQYF.

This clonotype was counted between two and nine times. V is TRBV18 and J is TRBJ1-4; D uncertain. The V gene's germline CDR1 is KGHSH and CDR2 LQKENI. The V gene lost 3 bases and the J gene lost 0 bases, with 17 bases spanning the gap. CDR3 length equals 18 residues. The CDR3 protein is CASSPQGPGGATNEKLFF. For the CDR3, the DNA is TGTGCCAGCTCACCGCAAGGTCCCGGTGGGGCAACTAATGAAAAACTGTTTTTT.

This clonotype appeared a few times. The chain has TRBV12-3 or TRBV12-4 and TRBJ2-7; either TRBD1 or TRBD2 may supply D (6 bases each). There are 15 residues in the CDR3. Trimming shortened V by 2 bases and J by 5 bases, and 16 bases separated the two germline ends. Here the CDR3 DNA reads TGTGCCAGCAGTTTACCGGGGGCCTCGGGGGACGAGCAGTACTTC. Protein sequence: CASSLPGASGDEQYF.

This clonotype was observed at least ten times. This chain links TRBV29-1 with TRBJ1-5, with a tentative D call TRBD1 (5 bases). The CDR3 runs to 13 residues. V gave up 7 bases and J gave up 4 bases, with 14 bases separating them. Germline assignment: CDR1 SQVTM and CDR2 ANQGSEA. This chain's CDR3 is CSAQDGGNQPQHF. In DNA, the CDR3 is TGCAGCGCTCAGGACGGGGGGAATCAGCCCCAGCATTTT.

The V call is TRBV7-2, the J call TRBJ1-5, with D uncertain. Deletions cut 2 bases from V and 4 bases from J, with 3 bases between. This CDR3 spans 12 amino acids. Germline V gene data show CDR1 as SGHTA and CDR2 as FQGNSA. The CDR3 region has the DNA TGTGCCAGCAGCTTACAAAATCAGCCCCAGCATTTT. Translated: CASSLQNQPQHF.

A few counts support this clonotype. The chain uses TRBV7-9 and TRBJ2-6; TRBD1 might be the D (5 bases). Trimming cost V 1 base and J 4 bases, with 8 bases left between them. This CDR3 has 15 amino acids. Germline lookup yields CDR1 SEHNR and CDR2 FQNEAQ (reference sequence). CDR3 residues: CASSLEGVGANVLTF. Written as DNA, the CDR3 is TGTGCCAGCAGCTTAGAAGGGGTCGGGGCCAACGTCCTGACTTTC.

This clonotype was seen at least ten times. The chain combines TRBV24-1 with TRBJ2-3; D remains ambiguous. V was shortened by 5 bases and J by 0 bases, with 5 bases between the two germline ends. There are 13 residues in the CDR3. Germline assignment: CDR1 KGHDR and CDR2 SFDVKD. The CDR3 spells CATSGTSTDTQYF. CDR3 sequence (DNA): TGTGCCACCAGTGGGACCAGCACAGATACGCAGTATTTT.

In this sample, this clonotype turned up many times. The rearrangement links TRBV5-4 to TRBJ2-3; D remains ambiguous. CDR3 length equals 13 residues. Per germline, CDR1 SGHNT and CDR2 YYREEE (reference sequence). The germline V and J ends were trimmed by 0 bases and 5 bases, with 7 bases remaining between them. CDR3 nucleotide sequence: TGTGCCAGCAGCTTGGGGAAGGGAGATACGCAGTATTTT. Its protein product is CASSLGKGDTQYF. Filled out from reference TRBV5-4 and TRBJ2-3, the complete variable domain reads ETGVTQSPTHLIKTRGQQVTLRCSSQSGHNTVSWYQQALGQGPQFIFQYYREEENGRGNFPPRFSGLQFPNYSSELNVNALELDDSALYLCASSLGKGDTQYFGPGTRLTVL.

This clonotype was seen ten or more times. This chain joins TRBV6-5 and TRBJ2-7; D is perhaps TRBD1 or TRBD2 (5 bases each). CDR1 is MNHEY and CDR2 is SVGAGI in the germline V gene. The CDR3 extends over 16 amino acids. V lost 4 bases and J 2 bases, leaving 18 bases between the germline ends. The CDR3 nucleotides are TGTGCCAGCAGTTCGGACGGGGCAGGGAGTCCCTACGAGCAGTACTTC. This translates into CASSSDGAGSPYEQYF.

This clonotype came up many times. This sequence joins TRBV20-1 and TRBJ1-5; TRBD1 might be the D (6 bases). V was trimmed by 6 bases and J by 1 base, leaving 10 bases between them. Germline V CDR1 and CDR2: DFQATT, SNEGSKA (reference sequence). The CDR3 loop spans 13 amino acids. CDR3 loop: CSARTDSNQPQHF. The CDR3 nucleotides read TGCAGTGCCAGGACAGACAGCAATCAGCCCCAGCATTTT.

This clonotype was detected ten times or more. In DNA form, the CDR3 reads TGTGCCAGCAGTGAAAGGGCAGGGCACGAGCAGTACTTC. Translated: CASSERAGHEQYF. The V gene is TRBV2, the J gene TRBJ2-7, with TRBD1 as a possible D gene (5 bases). Germline assignment: CDR1 SNHLY and CDR2 FYNNEI. V lost 2 bases to trimming and J lost 5 bases, with 10 bases between them. The CDR3 extends over 13 amino acids. The complete variable domain, with remaining parts taken from reference TRBV2 and TRBJ2-7, reads EPEVTQTPSHQVTQMGQEVILRCVPISNHLYFYWYRQILGQKVEFLVSFYNNEISEKSEIFDDQFSVERPDGSNFTLKIRSTKLEDSAMYFCASSERAGHEQYFGPGTRLTVT.

Here the CDR3 reads CASSLRPGGAFWDTEAFF. Here the CDR3 DNA reads TGTGCCAGCAGCCTCCGACCAGGGGGCGCCTTCTGGGACACTGAAGCTTTCTTT. V and J are TRBV7-2 and TRBJ1-1; TRBD1 agrees at 8 bases. This CDR3 has 18 residues. Germline CDR1 SGHTA, CDR2 FQGNSA. V was pared by 5 bases and J by 3 bases, with 17 bases of the junction left unmatched.

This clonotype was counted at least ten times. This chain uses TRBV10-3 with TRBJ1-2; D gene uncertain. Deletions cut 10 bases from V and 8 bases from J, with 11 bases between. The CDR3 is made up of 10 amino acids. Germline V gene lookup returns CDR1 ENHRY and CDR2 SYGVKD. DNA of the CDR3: TGTGCCAGCGGAGTGGGGGGCTACACCTTC. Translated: CASGVGGYTF.

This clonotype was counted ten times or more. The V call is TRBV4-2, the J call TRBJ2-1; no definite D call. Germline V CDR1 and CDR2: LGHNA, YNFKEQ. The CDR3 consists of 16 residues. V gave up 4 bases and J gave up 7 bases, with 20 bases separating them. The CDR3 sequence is CASSPILDGSRNEQFF. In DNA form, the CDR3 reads TGTGCCAGCAGCCCTATCCTGGACGGTTCTAGGAATGAGCAGTTCTTC.

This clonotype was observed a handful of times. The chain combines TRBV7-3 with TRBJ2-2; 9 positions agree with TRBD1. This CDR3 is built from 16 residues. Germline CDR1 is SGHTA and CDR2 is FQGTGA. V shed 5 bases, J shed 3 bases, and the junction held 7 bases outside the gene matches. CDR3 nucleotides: TGTGCCAGCAGCGCGGCCGGGACAGGGCACACCGGGGAGCTGTTTTTT. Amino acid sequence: CASSAAGTGHTGELFF.

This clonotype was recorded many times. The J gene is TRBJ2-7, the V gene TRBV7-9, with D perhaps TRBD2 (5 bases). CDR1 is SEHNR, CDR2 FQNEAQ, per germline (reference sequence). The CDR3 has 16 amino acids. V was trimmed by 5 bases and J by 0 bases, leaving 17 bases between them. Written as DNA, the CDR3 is TGTGCCAGCAGCCCTTTGGGCGGGCAGGACTCCTACGAGCAGTACTTC. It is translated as CASSPLGGQDSYEQYF.

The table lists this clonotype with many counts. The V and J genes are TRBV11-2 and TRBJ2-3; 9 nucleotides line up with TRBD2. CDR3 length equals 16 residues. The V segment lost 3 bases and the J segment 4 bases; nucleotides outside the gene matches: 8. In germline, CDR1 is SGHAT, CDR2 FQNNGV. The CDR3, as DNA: TGTGCCAGCAGCTTGGGTGGGACTAGCCTCGCAGATACGCAGTATTTT. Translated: CASSLGGTSLADTQYF.

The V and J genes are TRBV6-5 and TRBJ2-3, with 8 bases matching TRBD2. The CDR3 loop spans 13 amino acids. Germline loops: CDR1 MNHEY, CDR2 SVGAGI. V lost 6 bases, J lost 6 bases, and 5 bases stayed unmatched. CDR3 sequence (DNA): TGTGCCAGCAGACTTAGCGGGGAGGATACGCAGTATTTT. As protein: CASRLSGEDTQYF.

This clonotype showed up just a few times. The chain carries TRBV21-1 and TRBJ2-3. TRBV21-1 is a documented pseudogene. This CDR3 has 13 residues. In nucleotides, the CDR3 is TGTGCCAGCGGCCTACAAGGGTACGTAGGGCAGTATTTT. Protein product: CASGLQGYVGQYF.

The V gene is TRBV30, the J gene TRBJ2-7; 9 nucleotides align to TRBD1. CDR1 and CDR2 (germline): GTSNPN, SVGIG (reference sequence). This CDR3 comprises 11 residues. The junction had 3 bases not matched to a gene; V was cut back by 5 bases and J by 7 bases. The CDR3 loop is CAWGTGSEQYF. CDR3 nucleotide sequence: TGTGCCTGGGGGACAGGGAGTGAGCAGTACTTC.

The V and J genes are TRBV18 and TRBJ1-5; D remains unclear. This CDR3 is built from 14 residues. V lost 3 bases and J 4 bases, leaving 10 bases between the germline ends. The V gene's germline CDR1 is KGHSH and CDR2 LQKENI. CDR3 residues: CASSPGRENQPQHF. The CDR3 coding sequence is TGTGCCAGCTCACCCGGGCGGGAGAATCAGCCCCAGCATTTT.

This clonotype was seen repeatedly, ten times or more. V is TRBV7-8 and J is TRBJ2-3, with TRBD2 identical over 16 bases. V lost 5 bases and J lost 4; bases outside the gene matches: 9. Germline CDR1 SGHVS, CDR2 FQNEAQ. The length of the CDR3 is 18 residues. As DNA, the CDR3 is TGTGCCAGCAGCCCGCCGGGACTAGCGGGGGGGAGAGCAGATACGCAGTATTTT. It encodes CASSPPGLAGGRADTQYF. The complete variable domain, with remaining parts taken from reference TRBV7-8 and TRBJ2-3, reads GAGVSQSPRYKVAKRGQDVALRCDPISGHVSLFWYQQALGQGPEFLTYFQNEAQLDKSGLPSDRFFAERPEGSVSTLKIQRTQQEDSAVYLCASSPPGLAGGRADTQYFGPGTRLTVL.

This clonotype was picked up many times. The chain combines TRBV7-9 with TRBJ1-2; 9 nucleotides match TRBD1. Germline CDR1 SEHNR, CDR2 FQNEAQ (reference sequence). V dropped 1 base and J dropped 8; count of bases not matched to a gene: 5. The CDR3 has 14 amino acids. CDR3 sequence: CASSLGGQGSGYTF. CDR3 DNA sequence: TGTGCCAGCAGCTTAGGGGGACAGGGAAGCGGCTACACCTTC.

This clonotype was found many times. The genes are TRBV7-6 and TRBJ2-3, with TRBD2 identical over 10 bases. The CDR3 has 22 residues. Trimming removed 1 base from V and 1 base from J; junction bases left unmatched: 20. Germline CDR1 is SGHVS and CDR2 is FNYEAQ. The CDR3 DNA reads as TGTGCCAGCAGCTTAGGAGCCATAGCGGGGGGCGACAATGAAATTCGCACAGATACGCAGTATTTT. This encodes CASSLGAIAGGDNEIRTDTQYF.

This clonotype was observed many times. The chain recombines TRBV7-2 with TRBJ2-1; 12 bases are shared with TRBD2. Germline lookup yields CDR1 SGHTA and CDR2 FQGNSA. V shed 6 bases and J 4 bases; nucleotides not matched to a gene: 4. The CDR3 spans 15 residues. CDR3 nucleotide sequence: TGTGCCAGCAGGCGACTAGCGGGGGAATACAATGAGCAGTTCTTC. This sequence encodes CASRRLAGEYNEQFF.

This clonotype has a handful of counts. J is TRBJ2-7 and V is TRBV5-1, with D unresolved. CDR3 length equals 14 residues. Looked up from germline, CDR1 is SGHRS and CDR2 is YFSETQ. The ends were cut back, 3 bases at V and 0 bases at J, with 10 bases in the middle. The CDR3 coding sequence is TGCGCCAGCAGCTCCCAGCCGAGCTCCTACGAGCAGTACTTC. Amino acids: CASSSQPSSYEQYF.

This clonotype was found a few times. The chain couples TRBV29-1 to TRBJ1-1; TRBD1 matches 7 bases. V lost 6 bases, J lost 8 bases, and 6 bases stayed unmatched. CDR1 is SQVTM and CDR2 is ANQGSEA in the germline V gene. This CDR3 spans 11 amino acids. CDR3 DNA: TGCAGCGTCACCGGGACAGCAGAAGCTTTCTTT. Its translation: CSVTGTAEAFF. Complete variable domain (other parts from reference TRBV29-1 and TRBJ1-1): SAVISQKPSRDICQRGTSLTIQCQVDSQVTMMFWYRQQPGQSLTLIATANQGSEATYESGFVIDKFPISRPNLTFSTLTVSNMSPEDSSIYLCSVTGTAEAFFGQGTRLTVV.

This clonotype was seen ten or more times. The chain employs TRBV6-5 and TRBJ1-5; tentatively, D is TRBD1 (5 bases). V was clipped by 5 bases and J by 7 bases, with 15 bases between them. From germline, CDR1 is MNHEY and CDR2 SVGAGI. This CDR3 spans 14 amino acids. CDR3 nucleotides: TGTGCCAGCAGTCTCACCGGGGGGGGGCAGCCCCAGCATTTT. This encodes CASSLTGGGQPQHF.